A selection of T cell receptor beta chains follows, all from one sample in a study of response to subunit inactivated influenza vaccine. TCRdb reprocessed the RT-PCR reads via MiXCR and lists one record per CDR3 protein. The sample lists about 190,000 distinct CDR3 sequences; around an eighth were seen once. Sequences were derived from CD8+ T cells sorted from PBMCs, sampled roughly 5 days after vaccination. The receptors shown here come from a man in his forties or fifties who received an inactivated influenza vaccine. The CDR3 runs from the conserved cysteine through the conserved F or W.

V: TRBV15
CDR3: CATSSGQLNEQFF

V: TRBV28
CDR3: CASRTTSDFLSSYNEQFF

V: TRBV28
CDR3: CASSLLRGPSYNEQFF

V: TRBV20-1
CDR3: CSARDQRGLFF

V: TRBV10-1
CDR3: CASSDSDREGNEQFF

V: TRBV6-2/TRBV6-3
CDR3: CASSSPVGLGATYEQYF

V: TRBV20-1
CDR3: CSAEGATPAEAFF

V: TRBV25-1
CDR3: CASSGRVRYEQYF

V: TRBV7-2
CDR3: CASSWGQGRVDEQFF

V: TRBV28
CDR3: CASSPWTGLEEDTQYF

V: TRBV19
CDR3: CASSILQGADEQFF

V: TRBV5-6
CDR3: CASSYGTGGAFF

V: TRBV27
CDR3: CASSFTWDAEAFF

V: TRBV9
CDR3: CASSPRRGVRLDNEQFF

V: TRBV5-1
CDR3: CASKDSLWDYYGYTF

V: TRBV6-5
CDR3: CASSYVGTEETQYF

V: TRBV25-1
CDR3: CASSEFGGTAPDTQYF